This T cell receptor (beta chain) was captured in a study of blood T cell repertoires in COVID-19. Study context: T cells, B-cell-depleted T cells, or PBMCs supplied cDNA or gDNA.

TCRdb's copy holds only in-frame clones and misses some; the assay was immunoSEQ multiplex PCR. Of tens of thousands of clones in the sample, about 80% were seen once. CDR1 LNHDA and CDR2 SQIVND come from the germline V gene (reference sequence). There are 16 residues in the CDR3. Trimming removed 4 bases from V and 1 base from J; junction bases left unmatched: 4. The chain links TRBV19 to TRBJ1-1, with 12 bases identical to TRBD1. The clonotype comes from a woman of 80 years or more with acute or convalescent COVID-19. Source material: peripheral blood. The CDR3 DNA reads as TGTGCCAGTAGTACCGGGACAGGGGGCCGGAACACTGAAGCTTTCTTT. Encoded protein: CASSTGTGGRNTEAFF.